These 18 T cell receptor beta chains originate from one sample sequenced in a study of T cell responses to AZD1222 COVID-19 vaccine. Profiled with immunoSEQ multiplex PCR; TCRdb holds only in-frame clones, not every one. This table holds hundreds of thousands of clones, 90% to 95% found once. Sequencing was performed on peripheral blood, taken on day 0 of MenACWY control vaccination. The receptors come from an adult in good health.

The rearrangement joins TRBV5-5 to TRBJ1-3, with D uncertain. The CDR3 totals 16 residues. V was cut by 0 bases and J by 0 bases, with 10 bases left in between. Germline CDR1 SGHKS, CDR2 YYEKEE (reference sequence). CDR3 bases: TGTGCCAGCAGCTTGGAGTCAGAACTCTCTGGAAACACCATATATTTT. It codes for CASSLESELSGNTIYF. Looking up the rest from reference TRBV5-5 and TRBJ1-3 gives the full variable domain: DAGVTQSPTHLIKTRGQQVTLRCSPISGHKSVSWYQQVLGQGPQFIFQYYEKEERGRGNFPDRFSARQFPNYSSELNVNALLLGDSALYLCASSLESELSGNTIYFGEGSWLTVV.

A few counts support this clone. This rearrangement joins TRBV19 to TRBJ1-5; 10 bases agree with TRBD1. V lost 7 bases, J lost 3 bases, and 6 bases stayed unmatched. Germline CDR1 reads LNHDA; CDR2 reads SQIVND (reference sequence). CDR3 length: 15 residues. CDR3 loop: CASNPGTGANQPQHF. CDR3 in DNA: TGTGCCAGTAACCCTGGGACAGGGGCCAATCAGCCCCAGCATTTT.

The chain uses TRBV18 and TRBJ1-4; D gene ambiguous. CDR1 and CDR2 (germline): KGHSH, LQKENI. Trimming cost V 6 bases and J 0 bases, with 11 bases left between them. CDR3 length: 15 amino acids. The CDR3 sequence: CASSLSRATNEKLFF. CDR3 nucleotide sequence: TGTGCCAGCTCTCTATCACGGGCAACTAATGAAAAACTGTTTTTT.

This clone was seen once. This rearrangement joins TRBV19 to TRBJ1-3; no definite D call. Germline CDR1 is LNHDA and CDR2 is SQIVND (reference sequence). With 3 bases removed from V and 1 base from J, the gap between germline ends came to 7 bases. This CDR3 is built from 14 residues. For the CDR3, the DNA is TGTGCCAGTAGTATCGGAGGTTCTGGAAACACCATATATTTT. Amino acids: CASSIGGSGNTIYF.

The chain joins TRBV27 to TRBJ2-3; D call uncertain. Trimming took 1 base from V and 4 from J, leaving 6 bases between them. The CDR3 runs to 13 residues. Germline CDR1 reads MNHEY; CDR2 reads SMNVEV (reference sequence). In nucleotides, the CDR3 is TGTGCCAGCAGTTTATTTCGGGCAGATACGCAGTATTTT. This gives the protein CASSLFRADTQYF.

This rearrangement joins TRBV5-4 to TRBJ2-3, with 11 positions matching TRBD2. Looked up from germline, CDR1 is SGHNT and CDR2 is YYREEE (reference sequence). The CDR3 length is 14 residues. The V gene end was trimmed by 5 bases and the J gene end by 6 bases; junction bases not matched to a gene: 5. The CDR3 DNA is TGTGCCAGCAGTCTAGCGGGGGGAAGGGATACGCAGTATTTT. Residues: CASSLAGGRDTQYF.

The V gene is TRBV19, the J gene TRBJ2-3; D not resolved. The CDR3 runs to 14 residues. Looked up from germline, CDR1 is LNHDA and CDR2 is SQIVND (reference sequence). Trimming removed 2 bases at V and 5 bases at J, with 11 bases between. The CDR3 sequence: CASSISLARDTQYF. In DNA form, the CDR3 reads TGTGCCAGTAGTATAAGCCTGGCACGAGATACGCAGTATTTT.

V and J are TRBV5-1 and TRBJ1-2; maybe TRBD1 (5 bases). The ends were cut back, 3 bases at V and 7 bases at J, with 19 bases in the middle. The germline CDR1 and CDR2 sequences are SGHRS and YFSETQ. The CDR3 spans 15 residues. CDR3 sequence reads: CASSSEPGRAGGYTF. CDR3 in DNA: TGCGCCAGCAGCTCCGAGCCAGGCAGGGCTGGTGGCTACACCTTC.

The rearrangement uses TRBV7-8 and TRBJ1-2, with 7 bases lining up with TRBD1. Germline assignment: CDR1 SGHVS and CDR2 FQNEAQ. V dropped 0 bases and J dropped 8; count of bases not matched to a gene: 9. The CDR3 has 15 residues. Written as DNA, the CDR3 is TGTGCCAGCAGCTTAGCCCCGACAGGGTCGCGCGGCTACACCTTC. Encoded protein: CASSLAPTGSRGYTF.

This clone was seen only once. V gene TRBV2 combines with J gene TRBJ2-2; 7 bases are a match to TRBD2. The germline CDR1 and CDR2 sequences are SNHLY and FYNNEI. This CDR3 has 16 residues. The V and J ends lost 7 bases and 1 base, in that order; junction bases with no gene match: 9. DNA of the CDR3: TGTGCCAGCAAACGAGGGAGGGGTCAGAACACCGGGGAGCTGTTTTTT. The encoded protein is CASKRGRGQNTGELFF.

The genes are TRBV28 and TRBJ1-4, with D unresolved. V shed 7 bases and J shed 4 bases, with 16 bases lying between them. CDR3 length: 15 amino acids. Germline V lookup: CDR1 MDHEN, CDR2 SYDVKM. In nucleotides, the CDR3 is TGTGCCAGCACCCCTGTGGGGTCGGGTAATGAAAAACTGTTTTTT. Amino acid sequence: CASTPVGSGNEKLFF.

The CDR3 loop reads CATGLSWGTQYF. The DNA of the CDR3 is TGTGCCACGGGATTGTCCTGGGGGACCCAGTACTTC. This rearrangement joins TRBV6-5 to TRBJ2-5; D may be TRBD2 (5 bases). The CDR3 sequence is 12 residues long. V lost 10 bases to trimming and J lost 7 bases, with 16 bases between them. Per the germline V gene, CDR1 is MNHEY and CDR2 is SVGAGI.

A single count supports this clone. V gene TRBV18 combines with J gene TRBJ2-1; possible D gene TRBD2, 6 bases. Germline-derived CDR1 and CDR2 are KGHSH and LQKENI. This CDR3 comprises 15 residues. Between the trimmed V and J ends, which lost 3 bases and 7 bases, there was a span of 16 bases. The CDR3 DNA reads TGTGCCAGCTCACCCCAGACACACGGAGGGAATGAGCAGTTCTTC. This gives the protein CASSPQTHGGNEQFF.

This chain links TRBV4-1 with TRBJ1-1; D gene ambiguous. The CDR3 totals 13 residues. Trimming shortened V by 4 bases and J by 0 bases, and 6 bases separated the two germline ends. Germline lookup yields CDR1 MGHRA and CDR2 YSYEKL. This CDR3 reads CASSPRMNTEAFF. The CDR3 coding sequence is TGCGCCAGCAGCCCGAGGATGAACACTGAAGCTTTCTTT.

The chain's CDR3 is CASSQERGSYNSPLHF. CDR3 DNA: TGTGCCAGCAGCCAAGAACGGGGCTCCTATAATTCACCCCTCCACTTT. The chain has TRBV4-2 and TRBJ1-6; D ambiguous. The CDR3 loop spans 16 amino acids. Germline V gene sequence: CDR1 LGHNA, CDR2 YNFKEQ. V was shortened by 0 bases and J by 0 bases, with 6 bases between the two germline ends.

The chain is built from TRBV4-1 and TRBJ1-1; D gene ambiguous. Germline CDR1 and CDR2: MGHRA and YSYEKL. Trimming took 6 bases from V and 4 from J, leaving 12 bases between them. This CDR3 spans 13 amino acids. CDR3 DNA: TGCGCCAGCAGTCAAACGCGGAGCACTGAAGCTTTCTTT. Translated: CASSQTRSTEAFF.

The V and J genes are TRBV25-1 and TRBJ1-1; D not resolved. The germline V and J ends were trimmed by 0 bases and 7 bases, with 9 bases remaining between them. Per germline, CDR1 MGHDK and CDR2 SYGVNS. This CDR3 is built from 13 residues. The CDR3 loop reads CASSEYRGIEAFF. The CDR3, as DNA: TGTGCCAGCAGTGAATACCGGGGTATTGAAGCTTTCTTT.

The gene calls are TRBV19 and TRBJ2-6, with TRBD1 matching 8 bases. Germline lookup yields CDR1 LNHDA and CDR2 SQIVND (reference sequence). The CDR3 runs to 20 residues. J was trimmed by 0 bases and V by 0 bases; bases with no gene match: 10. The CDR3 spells CASSIDRPDRVRSGANVLTF. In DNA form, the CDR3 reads TGTGCCAGTAGTATAGATCGCCCGGACAGGGTGCGCTCTGGGGCCAACGTCCTGACTTTC.